One T cell receptor (beta chain) is described in this entry. Its antigen is not known. One entry per CDR3 protein results from TCRdb running MiXCR on the reads. The sample holds a few hundred thousand distinct CDR3 sequences; 40% are singletons and the top ten take 40% to 60%. Trimming pared 6 bases from V and 0 bases from J, leaving 13 bases between. The CDR3 contains 15 residues. CDR1 SGHDT and CDR2 YYEEEE come from the germline V gene. The data were obtained in a study of T cell repertoires in cytomegalovirus infection. Study summary: HLA-C-restricted CMV epitopes, recently identified, and well-studied HLA-B-restricted ones were used by the study.

The receptor was derived from a human donor in good health (CMV status not recorded). Some clones in this sample may be carry-over from other donors' samples. The starting material was cultured PBMCs, obtained from culture after CMV antigen stimulation. The chain joins TRBV5-6 to TRBJ2-1, with D maybe TRBD2 (6 bases). In DNA form, the CDR3 reads TGTGCCAGCACCCCTCGGAGGGTCTCCTACAATGAGCAGTTCTTC. It specifies CASTPRRVSYNEQFF.